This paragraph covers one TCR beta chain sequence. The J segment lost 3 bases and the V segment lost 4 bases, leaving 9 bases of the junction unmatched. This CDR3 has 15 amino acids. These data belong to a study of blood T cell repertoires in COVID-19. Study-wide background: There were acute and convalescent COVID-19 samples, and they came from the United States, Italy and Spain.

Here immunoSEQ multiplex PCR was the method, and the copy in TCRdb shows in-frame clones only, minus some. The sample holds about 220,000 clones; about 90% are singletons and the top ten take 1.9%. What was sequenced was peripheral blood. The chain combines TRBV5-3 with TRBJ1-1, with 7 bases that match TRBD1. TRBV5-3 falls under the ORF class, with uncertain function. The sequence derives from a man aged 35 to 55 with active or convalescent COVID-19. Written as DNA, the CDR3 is TGTGCCAGAAGCCCCCCCGGGGACAGAGACACTGAAGCTTTCTTT. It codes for CARSPPGDRDTEAFF.